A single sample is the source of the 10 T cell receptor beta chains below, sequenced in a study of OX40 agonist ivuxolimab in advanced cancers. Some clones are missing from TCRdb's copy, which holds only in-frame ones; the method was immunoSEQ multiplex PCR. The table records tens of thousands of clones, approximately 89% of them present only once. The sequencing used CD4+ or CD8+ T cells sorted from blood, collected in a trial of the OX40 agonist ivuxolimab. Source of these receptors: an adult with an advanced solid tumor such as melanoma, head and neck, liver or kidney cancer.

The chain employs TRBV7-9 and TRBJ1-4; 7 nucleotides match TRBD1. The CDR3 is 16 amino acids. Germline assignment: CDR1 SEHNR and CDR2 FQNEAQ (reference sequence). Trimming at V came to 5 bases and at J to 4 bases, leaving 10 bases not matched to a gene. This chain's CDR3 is CASSPLDRTNNEKLFF. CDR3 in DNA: TGTGCCAGCAGCCCGCTGGACAGGACAAATAATGAAAAACTGTTTTTT.

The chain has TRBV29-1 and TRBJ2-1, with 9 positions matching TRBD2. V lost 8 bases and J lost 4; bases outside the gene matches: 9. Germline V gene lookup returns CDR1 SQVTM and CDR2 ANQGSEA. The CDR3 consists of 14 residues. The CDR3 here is CSTEREAVYNEQFF. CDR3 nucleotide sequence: TGCAGCACAGAGCGGGAGGCTGTATACAATGAGCAGTTCTTC.

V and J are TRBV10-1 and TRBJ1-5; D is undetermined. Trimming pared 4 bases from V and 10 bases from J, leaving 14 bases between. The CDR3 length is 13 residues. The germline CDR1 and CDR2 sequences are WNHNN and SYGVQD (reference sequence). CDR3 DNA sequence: TGCGCCAGCAGTGCGATACGTGGATCACCCCAGCATTTT. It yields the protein CASSAIRGSPQHF.

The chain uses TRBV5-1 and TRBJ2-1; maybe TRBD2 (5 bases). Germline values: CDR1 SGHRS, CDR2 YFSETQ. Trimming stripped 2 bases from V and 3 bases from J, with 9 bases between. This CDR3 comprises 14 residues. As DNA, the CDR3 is TGCGCCAGCAGCTTTGAGGGAATCTACAATGAGCAGTTCTTC. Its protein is CASSFEGIYNEQFF.

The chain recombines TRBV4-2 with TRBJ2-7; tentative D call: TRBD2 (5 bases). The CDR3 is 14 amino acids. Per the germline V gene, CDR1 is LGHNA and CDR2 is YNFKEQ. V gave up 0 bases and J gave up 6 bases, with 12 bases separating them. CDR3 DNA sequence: TGTGCCAGCAGCCAAGAGGAGGAGGTAGGCGAGCAGTACTTC. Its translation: CASSQEEEVGEQYF.

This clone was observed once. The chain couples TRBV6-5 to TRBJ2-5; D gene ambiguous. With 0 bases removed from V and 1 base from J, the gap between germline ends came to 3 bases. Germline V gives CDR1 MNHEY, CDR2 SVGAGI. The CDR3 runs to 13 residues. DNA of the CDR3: TGTGCCAGCAGTTACTCGTCCCAAGAGACCCAGTACTTC. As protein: CASSYSSQETQYF.

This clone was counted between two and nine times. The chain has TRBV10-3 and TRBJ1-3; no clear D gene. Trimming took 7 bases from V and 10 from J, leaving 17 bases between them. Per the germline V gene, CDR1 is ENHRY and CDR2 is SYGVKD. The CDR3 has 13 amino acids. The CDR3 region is CAITRRTGETIYF. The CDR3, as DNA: TGTGCCATCACCAGGAGGACTGGAGAGACCATATATTTT.

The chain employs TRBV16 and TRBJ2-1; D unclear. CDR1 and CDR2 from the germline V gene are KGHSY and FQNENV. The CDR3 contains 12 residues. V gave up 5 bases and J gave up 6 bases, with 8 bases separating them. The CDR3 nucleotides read TGTGCCAGCAGCGCACAGACCAATGAGCAGTTCTTC. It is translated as CASSAQTNEQFF.

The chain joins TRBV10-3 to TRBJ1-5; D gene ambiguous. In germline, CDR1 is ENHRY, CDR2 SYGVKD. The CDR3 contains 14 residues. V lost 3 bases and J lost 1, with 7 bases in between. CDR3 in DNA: TGTGCCATCAGTGAAGGGAGGAGCAATCAGCCCCAGCATTTT. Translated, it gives CAISEGRSNQPQHF.

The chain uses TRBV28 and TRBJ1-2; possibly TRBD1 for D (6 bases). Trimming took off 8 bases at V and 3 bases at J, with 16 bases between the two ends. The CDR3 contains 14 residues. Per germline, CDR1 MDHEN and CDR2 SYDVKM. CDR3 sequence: CASCKGGEHYGYTF. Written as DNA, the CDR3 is TGTGCCAGCTGTAAAGGGGGGGAACACTATGGCTACACCTTC.